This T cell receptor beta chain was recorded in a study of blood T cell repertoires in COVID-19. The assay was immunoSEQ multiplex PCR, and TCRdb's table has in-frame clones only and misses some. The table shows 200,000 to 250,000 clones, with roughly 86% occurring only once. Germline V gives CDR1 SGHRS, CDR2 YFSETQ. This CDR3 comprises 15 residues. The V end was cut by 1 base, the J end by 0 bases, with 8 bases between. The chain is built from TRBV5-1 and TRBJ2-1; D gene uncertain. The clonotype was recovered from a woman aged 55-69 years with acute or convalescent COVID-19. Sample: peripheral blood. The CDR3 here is CASSLMRSSYNEQFF. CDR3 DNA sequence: TGCGCCAGCAGCTTGATGCGGAGCTCCTACAATGAGCAGTTCTTC. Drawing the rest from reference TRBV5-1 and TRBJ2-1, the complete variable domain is KAGVTQTPRYLIKTRGQQVTLSCSPISGHRSVSWYQQTPGQGLQFLFEYFSETQRNKGNFPGRFSGRQFSNSRSEMNVSTLELGDSALYLCASSLMRSSYNEQFFGPGTRLTVL.